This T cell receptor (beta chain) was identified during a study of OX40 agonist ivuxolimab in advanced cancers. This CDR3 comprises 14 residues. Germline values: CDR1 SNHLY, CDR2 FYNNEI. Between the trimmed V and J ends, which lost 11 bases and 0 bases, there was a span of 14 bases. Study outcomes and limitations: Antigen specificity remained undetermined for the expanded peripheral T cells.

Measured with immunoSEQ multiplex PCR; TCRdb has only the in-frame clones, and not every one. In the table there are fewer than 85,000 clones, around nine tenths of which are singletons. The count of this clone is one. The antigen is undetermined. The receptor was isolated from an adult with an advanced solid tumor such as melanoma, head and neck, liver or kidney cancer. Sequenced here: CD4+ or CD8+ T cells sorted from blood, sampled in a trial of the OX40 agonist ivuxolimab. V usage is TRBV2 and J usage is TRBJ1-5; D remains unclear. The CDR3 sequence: CACSRTLSNQPQHF. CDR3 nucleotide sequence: TGTGCCTGCTCCCGGACGCTTAGCAATCAGCCCCAGCATTTT.